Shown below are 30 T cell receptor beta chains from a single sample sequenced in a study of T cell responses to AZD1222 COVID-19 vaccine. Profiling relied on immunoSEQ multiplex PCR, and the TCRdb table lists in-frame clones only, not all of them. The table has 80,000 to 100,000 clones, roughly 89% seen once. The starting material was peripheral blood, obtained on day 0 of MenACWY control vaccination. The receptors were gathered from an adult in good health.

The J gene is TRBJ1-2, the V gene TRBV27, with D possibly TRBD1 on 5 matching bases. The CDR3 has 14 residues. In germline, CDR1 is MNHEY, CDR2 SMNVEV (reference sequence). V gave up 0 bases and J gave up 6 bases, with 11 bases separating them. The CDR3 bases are TGTGCCAGCAGTTTATCAGGGACTCGAGATGGCTACACCTTC. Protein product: CASSLSGTRDGYTF.

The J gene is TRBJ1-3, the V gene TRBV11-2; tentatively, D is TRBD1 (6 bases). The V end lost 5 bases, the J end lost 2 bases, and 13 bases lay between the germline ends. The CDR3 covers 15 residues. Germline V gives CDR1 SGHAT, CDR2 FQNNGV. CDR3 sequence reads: CASSRVGGPGNTIYF. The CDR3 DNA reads TGTGCCAGCAGCCGGGTAGGGGGGCCTGGAAACACCATATATTTT.

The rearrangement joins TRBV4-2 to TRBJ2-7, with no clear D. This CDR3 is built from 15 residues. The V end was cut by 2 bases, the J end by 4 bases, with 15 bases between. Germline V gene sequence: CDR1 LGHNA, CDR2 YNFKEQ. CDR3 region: CASSQHPRAGYEQYF. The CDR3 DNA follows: TGTGCCAGCAGCCAACACCCCCGAGCCGGGTACGAGCAGTACTTC.

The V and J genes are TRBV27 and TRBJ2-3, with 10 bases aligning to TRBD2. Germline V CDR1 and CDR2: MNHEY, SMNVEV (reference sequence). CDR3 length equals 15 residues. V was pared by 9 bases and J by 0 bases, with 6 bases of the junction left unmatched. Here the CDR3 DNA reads TGTGCCAGTCCTCCTAGCGGGGGTAGCACAGATACGCAGTATTTT. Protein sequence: CASPPSGGSTDTQYF.

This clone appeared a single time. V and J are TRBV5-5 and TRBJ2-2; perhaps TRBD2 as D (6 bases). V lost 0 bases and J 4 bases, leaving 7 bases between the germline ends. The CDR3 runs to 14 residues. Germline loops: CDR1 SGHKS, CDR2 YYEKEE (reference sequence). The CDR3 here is CASSLGTTTGELFF. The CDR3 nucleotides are TGTGCCAGCAGCTTGGGGACTACCACCGGGGAGCTGTTTTTT. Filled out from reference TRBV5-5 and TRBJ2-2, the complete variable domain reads DAGVTQSPTHLIKTRGQQVTLRCSPISGHKSVSWYQQVLGQGPQFIFQYYEKEERGRGNFPDRFSARQFPNYSSELNVNALLLGDSALYLCASSLGTTTGELFFGEGSRLTVL.

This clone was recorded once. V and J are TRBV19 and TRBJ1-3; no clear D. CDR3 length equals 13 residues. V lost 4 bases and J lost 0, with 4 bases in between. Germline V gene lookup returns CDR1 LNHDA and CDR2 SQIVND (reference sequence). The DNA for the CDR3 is TGTGCCAGTAGTACCAACTCTGGAAACACCATATATTTT. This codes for CASSTNSGNTIYF.

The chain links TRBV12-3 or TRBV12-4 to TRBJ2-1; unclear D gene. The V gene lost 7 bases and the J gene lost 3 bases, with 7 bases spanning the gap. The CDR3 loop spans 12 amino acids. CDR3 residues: CASMDGYNEQFF. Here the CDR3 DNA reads TGTGCCAGCATGGACGGCTACAATGAGCAGTTCTTC.

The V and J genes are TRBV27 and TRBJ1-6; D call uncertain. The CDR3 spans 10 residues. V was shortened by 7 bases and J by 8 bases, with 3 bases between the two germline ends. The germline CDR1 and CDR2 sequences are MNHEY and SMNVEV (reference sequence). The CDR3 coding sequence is TGTGCCAGCAACGATTCACCCCTCCACTTT. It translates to CASNDSPLHF.

The CDR3 sequence: CASSPQFGNYGYTF. Written as DNA, the CDR3 is TGTGCCAGCAGTCCCCAATTTGGGAACTATGGCTACACCTTC. V is TRBV28 and J is TRBJ1-2; the D is unclear. Trimming stripped 5 bases from V and 2 bases from J, with 12 bases between. The CDR3 contains 14 residues. Germline V gene lookup returns CDR1 MDHEN and CDR2 SYDVKM.

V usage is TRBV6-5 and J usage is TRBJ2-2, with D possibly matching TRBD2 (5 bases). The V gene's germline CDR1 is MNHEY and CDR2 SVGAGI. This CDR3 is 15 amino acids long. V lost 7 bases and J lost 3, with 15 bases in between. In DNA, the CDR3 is TGTGCCAGCACCAGAACAGCGGCGTACACCGGGGAGCTGTTTTTT. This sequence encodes CASTRTAAYTGELFF.

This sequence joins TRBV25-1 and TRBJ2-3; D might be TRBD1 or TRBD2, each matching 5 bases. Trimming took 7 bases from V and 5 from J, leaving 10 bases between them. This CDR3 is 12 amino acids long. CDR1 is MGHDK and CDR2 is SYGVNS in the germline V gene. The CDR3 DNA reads TGTGCCAGCACGGGGCAAGGAGATACGCAGTATTTT. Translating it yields CASTGQGDTQYF.

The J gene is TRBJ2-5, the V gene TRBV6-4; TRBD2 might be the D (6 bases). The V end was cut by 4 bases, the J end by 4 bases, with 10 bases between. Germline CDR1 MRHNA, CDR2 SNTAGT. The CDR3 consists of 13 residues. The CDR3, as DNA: TGTGCCAGCAGTGTGGAGGGAGGAGAGACCCAGTACTTC. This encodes CASSVEGGETQYF.

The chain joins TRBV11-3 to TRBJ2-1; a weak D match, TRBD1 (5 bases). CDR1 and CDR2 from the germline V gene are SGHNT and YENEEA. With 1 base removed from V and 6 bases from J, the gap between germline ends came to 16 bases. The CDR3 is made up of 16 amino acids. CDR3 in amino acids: CASSLGRASWVNEQFF. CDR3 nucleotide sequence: TGTGCCAGCAGCTTAGGCAGGGCCTCTTGGGTCAATGAGCAGTTCTTC.

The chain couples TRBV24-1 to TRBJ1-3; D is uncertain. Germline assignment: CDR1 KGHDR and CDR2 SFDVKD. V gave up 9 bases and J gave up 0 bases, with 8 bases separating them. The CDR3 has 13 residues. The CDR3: CATDRRSGNTIYF. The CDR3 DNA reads TGTGCCACCGACCGTCGCTCTGGAAACACCATATATTTT.

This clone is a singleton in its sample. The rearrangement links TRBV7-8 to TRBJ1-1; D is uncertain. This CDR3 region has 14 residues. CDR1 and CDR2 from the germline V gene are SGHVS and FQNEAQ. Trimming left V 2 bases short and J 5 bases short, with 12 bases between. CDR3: CASSLTFGVTEAFF. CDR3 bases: TGTGCCAGCAGCTTAACGTTCGGGGTAACTGAAGCTTTCTTT.

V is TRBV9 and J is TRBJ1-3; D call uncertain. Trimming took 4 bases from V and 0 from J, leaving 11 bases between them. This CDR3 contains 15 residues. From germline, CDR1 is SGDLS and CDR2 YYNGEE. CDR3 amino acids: CASSPSGNSGNTIYF. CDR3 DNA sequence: TGTGCCAGCAGCCCCTCGGGGAACTCTGGAAACACCATATATTTT.

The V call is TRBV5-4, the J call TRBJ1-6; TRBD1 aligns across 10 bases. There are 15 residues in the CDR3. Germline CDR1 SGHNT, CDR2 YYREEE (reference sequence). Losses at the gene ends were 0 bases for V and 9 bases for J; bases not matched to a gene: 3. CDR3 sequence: CASSLGTGGSSPLHF. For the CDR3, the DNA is TGTGCCAGCAGCTTGGGGACAGGGGGGAGTTCACCCCTCCACTTT.

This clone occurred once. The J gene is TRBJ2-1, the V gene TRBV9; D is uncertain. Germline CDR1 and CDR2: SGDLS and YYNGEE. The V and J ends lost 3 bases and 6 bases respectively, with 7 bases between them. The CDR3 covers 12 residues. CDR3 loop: CASSGSSNEQFF. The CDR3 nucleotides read TGTGCCAGCAGCGGGTCATCCAATGAGCAGTTCTTC.

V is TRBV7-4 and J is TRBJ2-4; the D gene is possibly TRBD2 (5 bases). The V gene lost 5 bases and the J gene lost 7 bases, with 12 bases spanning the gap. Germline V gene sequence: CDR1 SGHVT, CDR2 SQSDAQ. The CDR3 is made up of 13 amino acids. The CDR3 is CASSPPGMNIQYF. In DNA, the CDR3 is TGTGCCAGCAGCCCCCCGGGGATGAACATTCAGTACTTC. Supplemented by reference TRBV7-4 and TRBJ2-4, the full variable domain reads GAGVSQSPRYKVAKRGRDVALRCDSISGHVTLYWYRQTLGQGSEVLTYSQSDAQRDKSGRPSGRFSAERPERSVSTLKIQRTEQGDSAVYLCASSPPGMNIQYFGAGTRLSVL.

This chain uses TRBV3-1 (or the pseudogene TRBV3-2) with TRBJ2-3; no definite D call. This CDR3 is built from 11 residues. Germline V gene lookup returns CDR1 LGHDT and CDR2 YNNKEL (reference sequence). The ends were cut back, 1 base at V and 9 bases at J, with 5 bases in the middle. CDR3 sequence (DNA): TGTGCCAGCAGCCAAGTCGAAACGCAGTATTTT. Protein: CASSQVETQYF.

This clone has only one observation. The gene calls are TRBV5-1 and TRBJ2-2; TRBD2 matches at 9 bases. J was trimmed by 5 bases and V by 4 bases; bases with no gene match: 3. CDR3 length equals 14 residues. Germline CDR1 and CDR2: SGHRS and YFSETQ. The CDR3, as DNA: TGCGCCAGCAGCCCTACTAGCGGGACCGGGGAGCTGTTTTTT. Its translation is CASSPTSGTGELFF.

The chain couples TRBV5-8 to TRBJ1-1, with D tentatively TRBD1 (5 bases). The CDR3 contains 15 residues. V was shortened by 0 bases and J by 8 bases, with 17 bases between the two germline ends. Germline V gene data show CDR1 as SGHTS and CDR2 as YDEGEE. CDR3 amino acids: CASSLAERARVEAFF. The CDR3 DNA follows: TGTGCCAGCAGCTTGGCCGAACGGGCCAGGGTAGAAGCTTTCTTT. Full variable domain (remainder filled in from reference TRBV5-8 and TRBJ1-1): EAGVTQSPTHLIKTRGQQATLRCSPISGHTSVYWYQQALGLGLQFLLWYDEGEERNRGNFPPRFSGRQFPNYSSELNVNALELEDSALYLCASSLAERARVEAFFGQGTRLTVV.

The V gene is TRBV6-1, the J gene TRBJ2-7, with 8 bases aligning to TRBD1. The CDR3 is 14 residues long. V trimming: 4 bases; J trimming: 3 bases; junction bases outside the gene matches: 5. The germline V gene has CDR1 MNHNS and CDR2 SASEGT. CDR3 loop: CASSGWTGSYEQYF. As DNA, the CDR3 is TGTGCCAGCAGTGGTTGGACAGGGAGCTACGAGCAGTACTTC.

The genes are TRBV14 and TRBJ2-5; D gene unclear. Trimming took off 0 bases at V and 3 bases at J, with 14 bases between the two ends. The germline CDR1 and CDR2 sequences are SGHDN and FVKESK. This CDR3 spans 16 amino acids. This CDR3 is CASSQDYSLIEETQYF. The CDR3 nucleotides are TGTGCCAGCAGCCAAGATTACAGCTTGATAGAAGAGACCCAGTACTTC.

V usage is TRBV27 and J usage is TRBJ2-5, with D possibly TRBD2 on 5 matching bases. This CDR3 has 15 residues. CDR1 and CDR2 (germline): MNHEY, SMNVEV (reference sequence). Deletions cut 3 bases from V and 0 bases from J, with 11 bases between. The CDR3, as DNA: TGTGCCAGCAGTTTGGGCGAGGGCCACCAAGAGACCCAGTACTTC. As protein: CASSLGEGHQETQYF.

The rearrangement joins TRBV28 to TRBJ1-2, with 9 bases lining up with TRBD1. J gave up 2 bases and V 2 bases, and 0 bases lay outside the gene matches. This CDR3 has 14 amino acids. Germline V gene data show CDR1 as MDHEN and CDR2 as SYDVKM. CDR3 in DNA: TGTGCCAGCAGTTTAGACAGGGGGAACTATGGCTACACCTTC. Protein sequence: CASSLDRGNYGYTF.

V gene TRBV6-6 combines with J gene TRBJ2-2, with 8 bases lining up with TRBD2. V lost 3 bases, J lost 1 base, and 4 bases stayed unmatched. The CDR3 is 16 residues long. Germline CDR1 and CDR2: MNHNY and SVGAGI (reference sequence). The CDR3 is CASSYLLAGNTGELFF. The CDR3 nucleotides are TGTGCCAGCAGTTATCTCCTAGCGGGGAACACCGGGGAGCTGTTTTTT.

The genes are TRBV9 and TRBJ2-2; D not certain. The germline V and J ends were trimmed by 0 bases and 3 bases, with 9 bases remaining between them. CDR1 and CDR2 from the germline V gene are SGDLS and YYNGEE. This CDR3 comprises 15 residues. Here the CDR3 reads CASSVEGRDTGELFF. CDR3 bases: TGTGCCAGCAGCGTAGAGGGTAGAGACACCGGGGAGCTGTTTTTT.

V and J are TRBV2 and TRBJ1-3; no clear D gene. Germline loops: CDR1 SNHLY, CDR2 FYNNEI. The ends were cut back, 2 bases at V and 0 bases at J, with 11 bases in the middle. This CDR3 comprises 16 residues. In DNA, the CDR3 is TGTGCCAGCAGTGAATTAGGCATCAGCTCTGGAAACACCATATATTTT. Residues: CASSELGISSGNTIYF. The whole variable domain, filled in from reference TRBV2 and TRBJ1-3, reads EPEVTQTPSHQVTQMGQEVILRCVPISNHLYFYWYRQILGQKVEFLVSFYNNEISEKSEIFDDQFSVERPDGSNFTLKIRSTKLEDSAMYFCASSELGISSGNTIYFGEGSWLTVV.

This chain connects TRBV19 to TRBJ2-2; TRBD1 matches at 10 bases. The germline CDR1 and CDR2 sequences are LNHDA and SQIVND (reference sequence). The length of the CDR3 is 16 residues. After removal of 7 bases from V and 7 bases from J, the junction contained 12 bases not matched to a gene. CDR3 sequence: CASTALTGGNHGELFF. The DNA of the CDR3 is TGTGCCAGTACCGCATTGACAGGGGGCAATCACGGGGAGCTGTTTTTT.